This T cell receptor beta chain was obtained from a study of cytomegalovirus exposure and HLA in healthy donors. PCR employed 60 Vbeta and 13 Jbeta primers. Some clones are missing from TCRdb's copy, which holds only in-frame ones; the method was immunoSEQ multiplex PCR. The table lists 150,000 to 200,000 clones, around 62% of them singletons. The CDR3 runs 17 residues. V was clipped by 1 base and J by 1 base; unmatched bases: 6. CDR1 and CDR2 from the germline V gene are SGHTA and FQGNSA. Input material: PBMCs. This rearrangement joins TRBV7-2 to TRBJ2-2, with TRBD2 matching over 7 bases. The clonotype originates from a man in his forties in good health and CMV-seronegative. The CDR3 nucleotides read TGTGCCAGCAGCTTAGAAGGGCTAGCGGAGAACACCGGGGAGCTGTTTTTT. It yields the protein CASSLEGLAENTGELFF.